This passage covers 22 T cell receptor beta chains from one sample sequenced in a study of blood T cell repertoires in COVID-19. Data came from immunoSEQ multiplex PCR; TCRdb stores just in-frame clones and leaves some out. The sample lists a few hundred thousand clones, about 87% occurring once. The specimen sequenced was peripheral blood. The receptors were gathered from an older man with acute or convalescent COVID-19.

The rearrangement links TRBV19 to TRBJ1-3; TRBD1 might be the D (6 bases). This CDR3 is built from 14 residues. Germline CDR1 LNHDA, CDR2 SQIVND (reference sequence). The V end was cut by 3 bases, the J end by 6 bases, with 12 bases between. In DNA form, the CDR3 reads TGTGCCAGTAGTATCGCCGGGACAATAAACACCATATATTTT. Translating gives CASSIAGTINTIYF.

This clone has just one count. This CDR3 is CASSHKQNYNEQFF. CDR3 bases: TGTGCCAGCAGCCATAAACAAAACTACAATGAGCAGTTCTTC. V gene TRBV5-4 combines with J gene TRBJ2-1; D call uncertain. V lost 4 bases to trimming and J lost 3 bases, with 11 bases between them. The V gene's germline CDR1 is SGHNT and CDR2 YYREEE (reference sequence). This CDR3 has 14 residues.

The chain recombines TRBV7-2 with TRBJ2-2; 8 positions agree with TRBD2. Germline V gene data show CDR1 as SGHTA and CDR2 as FQGNSA. Trimming at V came to 5 bases and at J to 4 bases, leaving 9 bases not matched to a gene. This CDR3 is 16 amino acids long. The CDR3 is CASSRGGAGVTGELFF. The CDR3 DNA follows: TGTGCCAGCAGCCGGGGGGGCGCGGGAGTCACCGGGGAGCTGTTTTTT.

The chain employs TRBV2 and TRBJ1-2; 7 bases agree with TRBD1. This CDR3 region has 13 residues. The V and J ends lost 5 bases and 4 bases, in that order; junction bases with no gene match: 4. The germline V gene encodes CDR1 SNHLY and CDR2 FYNNEI. The CDR3 loop is CASSRQGGYGYTF. CDR3 DNA: TGTGCCAGCAGTCGACAGGGAGGCTATGGCTACACCTTC. Drawing the rest from reference TRBV2 and TRBJ1-2, the complete variable domain is EPEVTQTPSHQVTQMGQEVILRCVPISNHLYFYWYRQILGQKVEFLVSFYNNEISEKSEIFDDQFSVERPDGSNFTLKIRSTKLEDSAMYFCASSRQGGYGYTFGSGTRLTVV.

The gene calls are TRBV21-1 and TRBJ1-2. TRBV21-1 is deemed a pseudogene. The CDR3 totals 14 residues. In DNA form, the CDR3 reads TGTGCCAGCAGCACCCTAGAGGGAGGGGTTGGCTACACCTTC. It is translated as CASSTLEGGVGYTF.

The chain employs TRBV3-1 (or the pseudogene TRBV3-2) and TRBJ2-2; D not resolved. Germline CDR1 is LGHDT and CDR2 is YNNKEL (reference sequence). The CDR3 totals 17 residues. V was clipped by 0 bases and J by 7 bases, with 18 bases between them. Here the CDR3 reads CASSQDGVAPRGGELFF. The DNA for the CDR3 is TGTGCCAGCAGCCAAGATGGTGTGGCACCCCGTGGCGGGGAGCTGTTTTTT.

The chain combines TRBV5-1 with TRBJ1-1; D is unresolved. The CDR3 consists of 15 residues. V was pared by 2 bases and J by 1 base, with 12 bases between. Germline V gives CDR1 SGHRS, CDR2 YFSETQ. As DNA, the CDR3 is TGCGCCAGCAGCTTTAAAGACGGGAGGAACACTGAAGCTTTCTTT. Protein product: CASSFKDGRNTEAFF.

The chain uses TRBV28 and TRBJ1-4, with unresolved D. The CDR3 is made up of 11 amino acids. V was shortened by 8 bases and J by 8 bases, with 9 bases between the two germline ends. Germline CDR1 is MDHEN and CDR2 is SYDVKM. This chain's CDR3 is CASESSEKLFF. The CDR3 DNA is TGTGCCAGCGAGTCGTCGGAAAAACTGTTTTTT.

The chain combines TRBV18 with TRBJ2-5; TRBD2 aligns across 12 bases. The V gene's germline CDR1 is KGHSH and CDR2 LQKENI. Trimming took 4 bases from V and 5 from J; bases not matched to a gene: 5. The CDR3 covers 15 residues. The CDR3 loop is CASSLGTSGRETQYF. DNA for the CDR3: TGTGCCAGCTCACTCGGCACTAGCGGGAGGGAGACCCAGTACTTC.

This clone is a singleton in its sample. The V call is TRBV2, the J call TRBJ2-1, with 7 bases identical to TRBD2. Per the germline V gene, CDR1 is SNHLY and CDR2 is FYNNEI. The V segment lost 5 bases and the J segment 5 bases; nucleotides outside the gene matches: 0. The CDR3 extends over 12 amino acids. CDR3 sequence reads: CASSSGNNEQFF. CDR3 DNA: TGTGCCAGCAGTAGCGGGAACAATGAGCAGTTCTTC.

The chain links TRBV28 to TRBJ1-2, with D maybe TRBD1 (5 bases). The V end was cut by 3 bases, the J end by 5 bases, with 13 bases between. Germline CDR1 and CDR2: MDHEN and SYDVKM. CDR3 size: 14 residues. CDR3 region: CASSFPGGGYGYTF. The DNA for the CDR3 is TGTGCCAGCAGTTTTCCCGGGGGAGGATATGGCTACACCTTC.

The rearrangement joins TRBV7-9 to TRBJ1-1; no clear D. Trimming took 5 bases from V and 4 from J, leaving 14 bases between them. Germline values: CDR1 SEHNR, CDR2 FQNEAQ (reference sequence). CDR3 size: 14 residues. The CDR3 spells CASSEPVSFTEAFF. Here the CDR3 DNA reads TGTGCCAGCAGCGAGCCGGTGAGTTTCACTGAAGCTTTCTTT.

The chain has TRBV29-1 and TRBJ1-1, with 7 bases that match TRBD1. This CDR3 region has 14 residues. Germline V gene data show CDR1 as SQVTM and CDR2 as ANQGSEA. The V and J ends lost 5 bases and 3 bases, in that order; junction bases with no gene match: 9. The CDR3 DNA reads as TGCAGCGTTACTGGGGGGACAGAGGACACTGAAGCTTTCTTT. Protein: CSVTGGTEDTEAFF.

This clone has a single count. The rearrangement joins TRBV6-5 to TRBJ1-5; 9 bases map to TRBD1. There are 15 residues in the CDR3. Trimming at V came to 6 bases and at J to 7 bases, leaving 10 bases not matched to a gene. Germline-derived CDR1 and CDR2 are MNHEY and SVGAGI. CDR3 sequence reads: CASSLTGTGHQPQHF. The CDR3 DNA sequence: TGTGCCAGCAGCCTAACCGGGACAGGGCACCAGCCCCAGCATTTT.

On this clone: Other DNA sequences from this sample encode an identical CDR3 as well. CDR3 sequence: CASSQEEGARNQPQHF. CDR3 bases: TGTGCCAGCAGCCAAGAAGAGGGGGCCCGCAATCAGCCCCAGCATTTT. The J gene is TRBJ1-5, the V gene TRBV4-2; 7 nucleotides align to TRBD1. After removal of 0 bases from V and 2 bases from J, the junction contained 4 bases not matched to a gene. Germline V gene sequence: CDR1 LGHNA, CDR2 YNFKEQ. The CDR3 has 16 amino acids.

V and J are TRBV7-9 and TRBJ2-1; 13 bases are a match to TRBD2. CDR3 length: 15 residues. The ends lost 2 bases at V and 8 bases at J; junction bases unmatched: 3. The germline V gene has CDR1 SEHNR and CDR2 FQNEAQ (reference sequence). CDR3: CASSLNGLAGDEQFF. CDR3 nucleotide sequence: TGTGCCAGCAGCTTAAATGGACTAGCGGGAGATGAGCAGTTCTTC.

The chain recombines TRBV5-6 with TRBJ1-3; tentative D call: TRBD1 (6 bases). Trimming removed 4 bases at V and 0 bases at J, with 11 bases between. This CDR3 has 15 residues. Germline CDR1 reads SGHDT; CDR2 reads YYEEEE. DNA for the CDR3: TGTGCCAGCAGCACCACAGGGAGCTCTGGAAACACCATATATTTT. Encoded protein: CASSTTGSSGNTIYF.

The J gene is TRBJ1-2, the V gene TRBV21-1; the table calls TRBD1, which could not be checked here. TRBV21-1 is shown as a pseudogene. The CDR3 has 16 residues. The CDR3 coding sequence is TGTGCCAGCAGCAAAAGGGGACAGGCGGCTAACTATGGCTACACCTTC. This translates into CASSKRGQAANYGYTF.

The rearrangement links TRBV5-4 to TRBJ2-1; 7 bases map to TRBD1. This CDR3 comprises 15 residues. The ends lost 2 bases at V and 6 bases at J; junction bases unmatched: 8. Germline-derived CDR1 and CDR2 are SGHNT and YYREEE (reference sequence). Written as DNA, the CDR3 is TGTGCCAGCAGCTTCCCCGGGACAGAACTCAATGAGCAGTTCTTC. As protein: CASSFPGTELNEQFF.

In its sample, this clone was seen once. The rearrangement joins TRBV14 to TRBJ2-7; D is perhaps TRBD1 (6 bases). The CDR3 has 13 amino acids. V lost 6 bases, J lost 4 bases, and 13 bases lay in between. CDR1 SGHDN and CDR2 FVKESK come from the germline V gene. In nucleotides, the CDR3 is TGTGCCAGCAGTCCAGGACAGTTTTACGAGCAGTACTTC. This sequence encodes CASSPGQFYEQYF.

The V gene is TRBV7-2, the J gene TRBJ2-1, with D maybe TRBD1 (6 bases). V was clipped by 0 bases and J by 7 bases, with 10 bases between them. This CDR3 has 14 amino acids. The germline V gene has CDR1 SGHTA and CDR2 FQGNSA. DNA of the CDR3: TGTGCCAGCAGCTTAGCGGCCAGGGGAAATGAGCAGTTCTTC. This sequence encodes CASSLAARGNEQFF.

This chain uses TRBV29-1 with TRBJ1-2, with 9 bases that match TRBD1. Germline CDR1 SQVTM, CDR2 ANQGSEA. V lost 6 bases to trimming and J lost 6 bases; unmatched junction nucleotides: 5. This CDR3 has 12 amino acids. The CDR3 loop reads CSVEGTGNGYTF. CDR3 coding DNA: TGCAGCGTCGAGGGGACAGGGAATGGCTACACCTTC.